Following are 21 T cell receptor beta chains from one sample sequenced in a study of technical replicates of blood from a handful of donors (dated by TCRdb to 2015 to 2018). Libraries came from the immunoSEQ multiplex PCR assay. This is the immuneACCESS table as TCRdb keeps it, with only in-frame sequences that have V and J called. A part of the clones is gone; compared with another copy, unresolved V genes explain less than half, and the rest is unexplained. This sample is represented by under 35,000 clones; approximately 90% of them were singletons. The ten largest make up around 3.9% of the sample. What was sequenced was PBMCs. The receptors come from a human donor in good health. Some clones in this sample may be carry-over from other donors' samples.

The chain links TRBV4-3 to TRBJ1-5; TRBD1 aligns across 7 bases. This CDR3 contains 14 residues. The junction had 4 bases not matched to a gene; V was cut back by 1 base and J by 7 bases. The germline gives CDR1 LGHNA, CDR2 YSLEER. As DNA, the CDR3 is TGCGCCAGCAGCCAAGGACAGGGTGGGCAGCCCCAGCATTTT. It codes for CASSQGQGGQPQHF.

V and J are TRBV7-8 and TRBJ2-1, with D perhaps matching TRBD2 (6 bases). V was cut by 3 bases and J by 5 bases, with 17 bases left in between. CDR1 is SGHVS and CDR2 is FQNEAQ in the germline V gene. The CDR3 runs to 16 residues. The CDR3: CASSFGLVASDNEQFF. In DNA form, the CDR3 reads TGTGCCAGCAGCTTTGGGCTGGTGGCTAGCGACAATGAGCAGTTCTTC.

The V and J genes are TRBV27 and TRBJ1-2, with a possible D match to TRBD1 (5 bases). The CDR3 has 15 amino acids. Looked up from germline, CDR1 is MNHEY and CDR2 is SMNVEV (reference sequence). V lost 2 bases, J lost 3 bases, and 13 bases lay in between. The CDR3 is CASSLRYPRDYGYTF. CDR3 nucleotide sequence: TGTGCCAGCAGTTTACGCTACCCCAGGGACTATGGCTACACCTTC.

V and J are TRBV30 and TRBJ2-7; possible D gene TRBD1, 5 bases. The CDR3 is 12 amino acids. The germline V and J ends were trimmed by 5 bases and 3 bases, with 11 bases remaining between them. Germline loops: CDR1 GTSNPN, CDR2 SVGIG (reference sequence). CDR3: CAWGSQGYEQYF. The CDR3 nucleotides are TGTGCCTGGGGCTCTCAGGGCTACGAGCAGTACTTC.

The rearrangement uses TRBV6-5 and TRBJ1-2, with TRBD1 identical over 7 bases. Germline trimming cut 7 bases from V and 2 bases from J; bases unmatched to any gene: 1. In germline, CDR1 is MNHEY, CDR2 SVGAGI. This CDR3 comprises 12 residues. CDR3 in amino acids: CASKGQNYGYTF. CDR3 bases: TGTGCCAGCAAGGGACAGAACTATGGCTACACCTTC.

This chain connects TRBV21-1 to TRBJ2-3; the D call of TRBD1 is as the table states it, not checked on the DNA. TRBV21-1 counts as a pseudogene. The CDR3 runs to 17 residues. Here the CDR3 DNA reads TGTGCCAGCAGCCTTAAAGGCCCGAGACAGGGAACAGATACGCAGTATTTT. This codes for CASSLKGPRQGTDTQYF.

This clone has just a few counts. The chain joins TRBV4-1 to TRBJ1-4; D unclear. Germline V gene lookup returns CDR1 MGHRA and CDR2 YSYEKL. V was shortened by 1 base and J by 7 bases, with 19 bases between the two germline ends. The CDR3 totals 17 residues. Here the CDR3 reads CASSQGPGRSLGEKLFF. The CDR3 nucleotides read TGCGCCAGCAGCCAAGGCCCTGGGAGGTCATTGGGTGAAAAACTGTTTTTT.

The V call is TRBV4-3, the J call TRBJ2-7; tentatively, D is TRBD2 (6 bases). Germline V gene sequence: CDR1 LGHNA, CDR2 YSLEER. CDR3 length: 15 residues. V lost 3 bases, J lost 5 bases, and 17 bases lay in between. The CDR3 DNA reads TGCGCCAGCAGCCATAATACCGGGGGTTGGGACGAGCAGTACTTC. The encoded protein is CASSHNTGGWDEQYF.

The chain recombines TRBV4-1 with TRBJ1-1, with D hard to call. The length of the CDR3 is 16 residues. The V gene's germline CDR1 is MGHRA and CDR2 YSYEKL. V shed 1 base and J shed 0 bases, with 12 bases lying between them. CDR3 bases: TGCGCCAGCAGCCAAGTGCGCGGAAATATGAACACTGAAGCTTTCTTT. It specifies CASSQVRGNMNTEAFF.

The chain has TRBV7-2 and TRBJ1-1; perhaps TRBD1 as D (5 bases). Germline assignment: CDR1 SGHTA and CDR2 FQGNSA. This CDR3 region has 15 residues. V dropped 2 bases and J dropped 1 base, with 11 bases sitting between them. CDR3 sequence reads: CASSLMMGRNTEAFF. CDR3 sequence (DNA): TGTGCCAGCAGCTTAATGATGGGGCGGAACACTGAAGCTTTCTTT.

J is TRBJ1-1 and V is TRBV18; the match to TRBD1 covers 9 bases. This CDR3 spans 14 amino acids. Per germline, CDR1 KGHSH and CDR2 LQKENI. The V gene end was trimmed by 4 bases and the J gene end by 4 bases; junction bases not matched to a gene: 4. CDR3 bases: TGTGCCAGCTCACAACAGGGGGCTGTCACTGAAGCTTTCTTT. Translating gives CASSQQGAVTEAFF.

The chain uses TRBV11-2 and TRBJ2-1; TRBD2 matches 9 bases. Trimming cost V 5 bases and J 7 bases; bases outside gene matches: 9. The germline gives CDR1 SGHAT, CDR2 FQNNGV. This CDR3 region has 15 residues. CDR3 DNA sequence: TGTGCCAGCAGCCCCTATAGCGGGAGAACGAATGAGCAGTTCTTC. This gives the protein CASSPYSGRTNEQFF.

The rearrangement joins TRBV6-6 to TRBJ2-1; unclear D gene. The CDR3 consists of 16 residues. Germline lookup yields CDR1 MNHNY and CDR2 SVGAGI (reference sequence). V was pared by 5 bases and J by 3 bases, with 17 bases between. The CDR3 DNA sequence: TGTGCCAGCAGTACCCCTAGTCGGCGGCTCTACAATGAGCAGTTCTTC. Encoded protein: CASSTPSRRLYNEQFF.

The chain combines TRBV7-2 with TRBJ2-3; 13 nucleotides match TRBD2. The CDR3 has 17 residues. From germline, CDR1 is SGHTA and CDR2 FQGNSA. The V gene end was trimmed by 5 bases and the J gene end by 3 bases; junction bases not matched to a gene: 8. The DNA for the CDR3 is TGTGCCAGCAGCACCCGATCGACTAGCGGGAGGACAGATACGCAGTATTTT. It yields the protein CASSTRSTSGRTDTQYF. Full variable domain (rest looked up from reference TRBV7-2 and TRBJ2-3): GAGVSQSPSNKVTEKGKDVELRCDPISGHTALYWYRQSLGQGLEFLIYFQGNSAPDKSGLPSDRFSAERTGGSVSTLTIQRTQQEDSAVYLCASSTRSTSGRTDTQYFGPGTRLTVL.

The chain carries TRBV6-6 and TRBJ2-7, with 10 positions matching TRBD2. Germline CDR1 is MNHNY and CDR2 is SVGAGI (reference sequence). The CDR3 totals 15 residues. The trim removed 6 bases at V and 3 bases at J, leaving 8 bases unmatched. Written as DNA, the CDR3 is TGTGCCAGCAGATCATTAGCGGGGGGCCGCTACGAGCAGTACTTC. This translates into CASRSLAGGRYEQYF.

The J gene is TRBJ2-1, the V gene TRBV11-3, with TRBD1 identical over 7 bases. The V segment lost 6 bases and the J segment 8 bases; nucleotides outside the gene matches: 13. The CDR3 contains 15 residues. Per germline, CDR1 SGHNT and CDR2 YENEEA. The CDR3 spells CASRRGTAPGDEQFF. DNA of the CDR3: TGTGCCAGCAGGCGAGGGACAGCCCCAGGGGATGAGCAGTTCTTC.

This chain joins TRBV7-9 and TRBJ1-2; 8 bases line up with TRBD1. CDR1 and CDR2 (germline): SEHNR, FQNEAQ (reference sequence). Losses at the gene ends were 5 bases for V and 8 bases for J; bases not matched to a gene: 7. The CDR3 totals 13 residues. CDR3 sequence (DNA): TGTGCCAGCAGCCCACGACAGGGGAACGGCTACACCTTC. Translating it yields CASSPRQGNGYTF.

The DNA for the CDR3 is TGTGCCAGCAGCACTCAGGACAGCGCTAACTATGGCTACACCTTC. Amino acid sequence: CASSTQDSANYGYTF. This chain uses TRBV5-6 with TRBJ1-2; D might be TRBD1 (6 bases). Trimming pared 4 bases from V and 0 bases from J, leaving 13 bases between. Germline V gives CDR1 SGHDT, CDR2 YYEEEE. This CDR3 has 15 amino acids.

This chain connects TRBV27 to TRBJ2-2; 9 nucleotides line up with TRBD2. The CDR3 runs to 14 residues. Per the germline V gene, CDR1 is MNHEY and CDR2 is SMNVEV (reference sequence). V lost 5 bases to trimming and J lost 11 bases; unmatched junction nucleotides: 9. The CDR3 bases are TGTGCCAGCAGTCTGGATTTCGGGACTAGCGAGCTGTTTTTT. Amino acid sequence: CASSLDFGTSELFF.

The chain carries TRBV25-1 and TRBJ1-2; D remains ambiguous. The CDR3 totals 13 residues. Trimming cost V 6 bases and J 0 bases, with 8 bases left between them. CDR1 and CDR2 from the germline V gene are MGHDK and SYGVNS. In DNA, the CDR3 is TGTGCCAGCAGCGAGGTCCCTAACTATGGCTACACCTTC. Translation gives CASSEVPNYGYTF.

The chain carries TRBV9 and TRBJ1-3; D might be TRBD1 (6 bases). The V gene's germline CDR1 is SGDLS and CDR2 YYNGEE. The CDR3 loop spans 15 amino acids. V lost 3 bases to trimming and J lost 1 base, with 11 bases between them. CDR3 nucleotide sequence: TGTGCCAGCAGCGCGTCAGGGGATTCTGGAAACACCATATATTTT. Translation: CASSASGDSGNTIYF.